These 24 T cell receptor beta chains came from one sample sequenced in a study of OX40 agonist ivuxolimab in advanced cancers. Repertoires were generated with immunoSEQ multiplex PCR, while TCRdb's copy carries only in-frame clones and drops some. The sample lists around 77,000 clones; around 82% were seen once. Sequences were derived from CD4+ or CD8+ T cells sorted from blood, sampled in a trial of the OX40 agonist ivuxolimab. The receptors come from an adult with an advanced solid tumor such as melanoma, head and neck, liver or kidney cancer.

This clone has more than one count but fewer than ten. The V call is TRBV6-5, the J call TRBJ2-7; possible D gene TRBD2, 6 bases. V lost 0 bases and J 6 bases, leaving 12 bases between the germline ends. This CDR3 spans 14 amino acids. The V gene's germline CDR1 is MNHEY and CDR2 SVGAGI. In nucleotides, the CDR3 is TGTGCCAGCAGTTACTCGAAACGGGGAGGCGAGCAGTACTTC. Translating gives CASSYSKRGGEQYF.

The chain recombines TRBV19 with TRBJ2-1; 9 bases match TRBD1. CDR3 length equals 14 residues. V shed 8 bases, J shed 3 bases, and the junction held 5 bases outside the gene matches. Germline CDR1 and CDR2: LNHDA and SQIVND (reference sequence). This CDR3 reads CASASGQGYNEQFF. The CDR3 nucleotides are TGTGCCAGTGCCTCGGGACAGGGCTACAATGAGCAGTTCTTC.

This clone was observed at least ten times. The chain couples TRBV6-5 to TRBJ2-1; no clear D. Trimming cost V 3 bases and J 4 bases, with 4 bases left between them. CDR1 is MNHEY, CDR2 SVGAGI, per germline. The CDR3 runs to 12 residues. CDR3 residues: CASSYGYNEQFF. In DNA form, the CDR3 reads TGTGCCAGCAGTTATGGGTACAATGAGCAGTTCTTC.

CDR3 DNA: TGTGCCAGCAGCCTAGGCCTCAGCACAGATACGCAGTATTTT. Its translation: CASSLGLSTDTQYF. V usage is TRBV5-4 and J usage is TRBJ2-3; D not certain. Trimming removed 4 bases from V and 0 bases from J, with 9 bases in between. The CDR3 sequence is 14 residues long. In germline, CDR1 is SGHNT, CDR2 YYREEE (reference sequence).

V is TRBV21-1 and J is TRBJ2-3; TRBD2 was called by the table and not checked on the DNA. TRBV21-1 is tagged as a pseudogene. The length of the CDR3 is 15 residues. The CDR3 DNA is TGTGCCAGCAGCATAGGGACTAGCGTCCCAGATACGCAGTATTTT. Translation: CASSIGTSVPDTQYF.

The CDR3 region has the DNA TGTGCCAGCAGTTCGAGCGGGAGTGCGGAGACCCAGTACTTC. It yields the protein CASSSSGSAETQYF. V usage is TRBV6-5 and J usage is TRBJ2-5, with 8 bases that match TRBD2. V shed 4 bases and J 5 bases; nucleotides not matched to a gene: 6. CDR1 is MNHEY and CDR2 is SVGAGI in the germline V gene. The CDR3 loop spans 14 amino acids.

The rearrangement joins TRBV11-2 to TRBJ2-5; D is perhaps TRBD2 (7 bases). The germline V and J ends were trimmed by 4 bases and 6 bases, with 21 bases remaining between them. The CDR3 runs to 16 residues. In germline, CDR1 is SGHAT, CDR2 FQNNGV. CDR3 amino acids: CASSSPIGGGMKTQYF. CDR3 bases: TGTGCCAGCAGCTCCCCAATTGGCGGGGGCATGAAGACCCAGTACTTC.

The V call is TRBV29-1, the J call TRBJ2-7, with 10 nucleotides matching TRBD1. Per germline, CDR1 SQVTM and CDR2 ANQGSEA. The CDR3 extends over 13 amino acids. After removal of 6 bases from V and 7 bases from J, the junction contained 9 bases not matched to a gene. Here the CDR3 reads CSVARTGGGEQYF. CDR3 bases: TGCAGCGTCGCTCGGACAGGGGGAGGTGAGCAGTACTTC.

CDR3: CASSETSGSYEQYF. The DNA of the CDR3 is TGTGCCAGCAGTGAAACTAGCGGATCCTACGAGCAGTACTTC. V usage is TRBV2 and J usage is TRBJ2-7; 8 positions match TRBD2. The germline CDR1 and CDR2 sequences are SNHLY and FYNNEI. The V and J ends lost 2 bases and 1 base, in that order; junction bases with no gene match: 1. The CDR3 spans 14 residues.

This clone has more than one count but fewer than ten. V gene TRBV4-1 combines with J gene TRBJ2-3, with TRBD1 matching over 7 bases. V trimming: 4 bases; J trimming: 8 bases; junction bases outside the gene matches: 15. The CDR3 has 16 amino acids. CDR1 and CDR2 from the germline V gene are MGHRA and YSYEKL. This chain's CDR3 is CASSPPVIGGEGTQYF. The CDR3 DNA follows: TGCGCCAGCAGCCCCCCGGTTATAGGGGGCGAGGGTACGCAGTATTTT.

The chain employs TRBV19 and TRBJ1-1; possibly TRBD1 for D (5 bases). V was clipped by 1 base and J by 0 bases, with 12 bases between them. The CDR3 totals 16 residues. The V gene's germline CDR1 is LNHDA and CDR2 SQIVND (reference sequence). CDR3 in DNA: TGTGCCAGTAGTATAGGGCTGGGGCAAATGAACACTGAAGCTTTCTTT. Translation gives CASSIGLGQMNTEAFF.

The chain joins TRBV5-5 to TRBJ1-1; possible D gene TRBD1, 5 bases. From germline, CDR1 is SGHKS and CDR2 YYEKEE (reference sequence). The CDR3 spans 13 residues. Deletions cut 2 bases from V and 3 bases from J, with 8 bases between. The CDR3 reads CASSFGTDTEAFF. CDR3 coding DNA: TGTGCCAGCAGCTTCGGGACCGACACTGAAGCTTTCTTT.

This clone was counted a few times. The CDR3 is CASSLAGTGGTEAFF. CDR3 DNA: TGTGCCAGCAGCTTAGCTGGGACAGGGGGCACTGAAGCTTTCTTT. V is TRBV7-9 and J is TRBJ1-1; 11 positions agree with TRBD1. There are 15 residues in the CDR3. CDR1 SEHNR and CDR2 FQNEAQ come from the germline V gene (reference sequence). Trimming cost V 0 bases and J 4 bases; bases outside gene matches: 1.

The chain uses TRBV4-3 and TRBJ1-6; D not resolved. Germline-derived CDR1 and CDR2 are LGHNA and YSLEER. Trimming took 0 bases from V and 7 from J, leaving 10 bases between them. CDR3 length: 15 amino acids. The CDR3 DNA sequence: TGCGCCAGCAGCCAAGATCAAAATGGGAATTCACCCCTCCACTTT. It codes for CASSQDQNGNSPLHF.

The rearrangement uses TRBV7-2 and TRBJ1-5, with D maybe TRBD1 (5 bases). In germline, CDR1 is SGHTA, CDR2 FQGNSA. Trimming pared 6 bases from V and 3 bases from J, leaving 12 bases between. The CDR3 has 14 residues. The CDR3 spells CASSSRQNNQPQHF. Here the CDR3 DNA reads TGTGCCAGCAGTTCAAGACAGAACAATCAGCCCCAGCATTTT.

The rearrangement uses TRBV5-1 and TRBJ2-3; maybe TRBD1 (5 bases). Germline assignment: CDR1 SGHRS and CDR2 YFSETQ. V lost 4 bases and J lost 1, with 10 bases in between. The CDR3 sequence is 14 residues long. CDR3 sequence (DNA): TGCGCCAGCAGCCCCACACAGGGCACAGATACGCAGTATTTT. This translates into CASSPTQGTDTQYF.

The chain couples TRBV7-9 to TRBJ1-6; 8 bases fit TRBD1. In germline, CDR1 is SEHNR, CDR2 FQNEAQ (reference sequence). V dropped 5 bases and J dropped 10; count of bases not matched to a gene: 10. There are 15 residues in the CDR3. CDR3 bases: TGTGCCAGCAGCGATCGAACAGGGGGTAGATCACCCCTCCACTTT. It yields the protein CASSDRTGGRSPLHF.

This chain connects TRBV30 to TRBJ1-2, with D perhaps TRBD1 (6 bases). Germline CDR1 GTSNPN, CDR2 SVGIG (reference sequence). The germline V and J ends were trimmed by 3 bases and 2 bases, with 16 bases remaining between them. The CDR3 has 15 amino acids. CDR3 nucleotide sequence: TGTGCCTGGAGATCCGCCTGGGGGCGCAACTATGGCTACACCTTC. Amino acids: CAWRSAWGRNYGYTF.

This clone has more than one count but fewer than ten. The CDR3 loop is CASSFLGTGAYGYTF. Here the CDR3 DNA reads TGTGCCAGCAGTTTTTTGGGAACAGGAGCTTATGGCTACACCTTC. The chain links TRBV28 to TRBJ1-2; weak D call: TRBD1 (5 bases). The V end lost 3 bases, the J end lost 5 bases, and 16 bases lay between the germline ends. The CDR3 runs to 15 residues. Per germline, CDR1 MDHEN and CDR2 SYDVKM.

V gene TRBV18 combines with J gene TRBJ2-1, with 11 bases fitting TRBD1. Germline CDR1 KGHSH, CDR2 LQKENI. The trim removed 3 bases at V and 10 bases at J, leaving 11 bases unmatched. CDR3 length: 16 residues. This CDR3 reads CASSPRPGTGGGEQFF. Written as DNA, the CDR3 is TGTGCCAGCTCACCCCGTCCCGGGACAGGGGGAGGAGAGCAGTTCTTC.

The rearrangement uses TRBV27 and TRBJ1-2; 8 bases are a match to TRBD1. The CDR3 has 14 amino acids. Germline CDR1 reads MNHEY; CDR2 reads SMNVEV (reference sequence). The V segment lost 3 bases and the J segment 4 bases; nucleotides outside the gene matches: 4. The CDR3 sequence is CASSLSGGGYGYTF. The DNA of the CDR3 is TGTGCCAGCAGTTTGTCAGGGGGCGGCTATGGCTACACCTTC.

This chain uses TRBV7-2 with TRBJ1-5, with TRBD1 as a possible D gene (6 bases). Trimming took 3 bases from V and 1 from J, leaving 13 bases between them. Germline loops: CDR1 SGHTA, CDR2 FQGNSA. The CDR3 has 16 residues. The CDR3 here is CASSFRGSPSNQPQHF. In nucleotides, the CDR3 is TGTGCCAGCAGCTTCAGGGGAAGCCCAAGCAATCAGCCCCAGCATTTT.

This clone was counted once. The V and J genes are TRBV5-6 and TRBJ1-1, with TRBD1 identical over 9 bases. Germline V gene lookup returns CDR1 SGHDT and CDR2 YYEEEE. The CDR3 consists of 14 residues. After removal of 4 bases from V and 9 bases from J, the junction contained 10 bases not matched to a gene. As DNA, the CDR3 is TGTGCCAGCAGCCCCCTCCGGACAGGGGCGCAAGCTTTCTTT. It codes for CASSPLRTGAQAFF.

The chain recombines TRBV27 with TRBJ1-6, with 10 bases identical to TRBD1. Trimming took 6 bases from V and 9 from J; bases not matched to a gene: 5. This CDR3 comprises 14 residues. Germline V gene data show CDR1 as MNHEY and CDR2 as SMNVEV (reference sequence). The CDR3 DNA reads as TGTGCCAGCAGCCGCGGGGACAGGGGTTCACCCCTCCACTTT. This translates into CASSRGDRGSPLHF.